This note documents a single T cell receptor beta chain sequence. Its target is not known. 5'-RACE, quantitative and with molecular barcodes, yielded the TCR beta libraries. TCRdb re-called the 5' RACE reads with MiXCR, one entry per CDR3 protein. The sample holds fewer than 200,000 distinct CDR3 sequences; approximately 9% are singletons and the top ten take about 16%. This sample is drawn from a study of CD8 T cells in ankylosing spondylitis. Findings of the study overall: As for the disease-linked clones, they showed a CD8+ phenotype and occurred at relatively low frequencies in peripheral blood. It appeared that ankylosing spondylitis blood was characterized by a TCR beta motif of fewer than ten highly homologous variants.

The germline gives CDR1 SGHDT, CDR2 YYEEEE. V gave up 0 bases and J gave up 4 bases, with 11 bases separating them. This CDR3 has 14 amino acids. This chain links TRBV5-6 with TRBJ2-7; D gene unclear. Input material: blood, either unsorted or a sorted T cell fraction (not recorded which). The TCR sequence derives from a female donor with ankylosing spondylitis or in good health (not recorded which). CDR3 region: CASSLVPRRYEQYF. The CDR3 region has the DNA TGTGCCAGCAGCTTGGTCCCACGGAGATACGAGCAGTACTTC.